The 10 T cell receptor beta chains below all came from one sample that was sequenced in a study of blood T cell repertoires in COVID-19. TCRdb's table, derived via immunoSEQ multiplex PCR, lists solely in-frame clones and lacks some. Altogether about 290,000 clones are present, 86% being singletons, with the ten largest covering about 3%. The specimen sequenced was peripheral blood. These TCRs come from a woman in her thirties with active or convalescent COVID-19.

The chain couples TRBV10-3 to TRBJ1-5, with 8 bases lining up with TRBD1. The CDR3 has 13 residues. Germline CDR1 ENHRY, CDR2 SYGVKD. V lost 6 bases to trimming and J lost 7 bases; unmatched junction nucleotides: 5. CDR3 sequence reads: CAIRQGAGQPQHF. The CDR3 bases are TGTGCCATCAGGCAGGGGGCCGGGCAGCCCCAGCATTTT.

This clone showed up just a few times. V and J are TRBV10-1 and TRBJ2-1; 11 positions agree with TRBD2. The length of the CDR3 is 15 residues. Trimming removed 3 bases from V and 13 bases from J; junction bases left unmatched: 11. Germline values: CDR1 WNHNN, CDR2 SYGVQD (reference sequence). The CDR3, as DNA: TGCGCCAGCAGTGATGCTAGCGGGGGGCCGTTGTCCCAGTTCTTC. Translation gives CASSDASGGPLSQFF.

The chain joins TRBV7-9 to TRBJ2-1; 11 bases are shared with TRBD2. Germline V lookup: CDR1 SEHNR, CDR2 FQNEAQ (reference sequence). V shed 6 bases, J shed 1 base, and the junction held 5 bases outside the gene matches. The CDR3 is 16 residues long. The CDR3 bases are TGTGCCAGCAGTTTTATAGCGGGGGGGTCCTACAATGAGCAGTTCTTC. Protein sequence: CASSFIAGGSYNEQFF.

In nucleotides, the CDR3 is TGTGCCAGCAGTTACCAGGGGTTAGGGGTTGAAGCTTTCTTT. Protein: CASSYQGLGVEAFF. The rearrangement joins TRBV6-5 to TRBJ1-1; tentatively, D is TRBD1 (6 bases). Deletions cut 2 bases from V and 7 bases from J, with 14 bases between. CDR3 size: 14 residues. Germline V gives CDR1 MNHEY, CDR2 SVGAGI.

This chain uses TRBV4-1 with TRBJ1-3; D is undetermined. Germline lookup yields CDR1 MGHRA and CDR2 YSYEKL. Trimming took 0 bases from V and 2 from J, leaving 20 bases between them. The CDR3 totals 19 residues. CDR3: CASSQEGSRIPPPGNTIYF. The CDR3 DNA follows: TGCGCCAGCAGCCAAGAGGGCTCTCGGATCCCCCCGCCTGGAAACACCATATATTTT.

Only a few counts were recorded for this clone. This chain connects TRBV18 to TRBJ1-2, with 8 bases that match TRBD1. J gave up 7 bases and V 1 base, and 8 bases lay outside the gene matches. The CDR3 contains 15 residues. Looked up from germline, CDR1 is KGHSH and CDR2 is LQKENI. For the CDR3, the DNA is TGTGCCAGCTCACCACTTTTTCAGGGGGCGGCTGGCTACACCTTC. Residues: CASSPLFQGAAGYTF.

This chain joins TRBV7-8 and TRBJ1-3; 7 nucleotides align to TRBD1. Germline V gives CDR1 SGHVS, CDR2 FQNEAQ. V gave up 2 bases and J gave up 1 base; unmatched junction bases: 5. CDR3 length equals 16 residues. The CDR3 DNA sequence: TGTGCCAGCAGCTTACCGGGACAGATGTCTGGAAACACCATATATTTT. Amino acid sequence: CASSLPGQMSGNTIYF.

The rearrangement uses TRBV11-3 and TRBJ2-3, with D perhaps matching TRBD2 (5 bases). CDR1 and CDR2 from the germline V gene are SGHNT and YENEEA. The V and J ends lost 4 bases and 8 bases respectively, with 13 bases between them. CDR3 size: 13 residues. CDR3 sequence (DNA): TGTGCCAGCAGCTACTATTCTCGGGGTACGCAGTATTTT. Protein: CASSYYSRGTQYF.

The rearrangement uses TRBV30 and TRBJ1-1, with D possibly being TRBD1 (5 bases). Trimming cost V 3 bases and J 0 bases, with 11 bases left between them. The V gene's germline CDR1 is GTSNPN and CDR2 SVGIG (reference sequence). CDR3 length equals 14 residues. DNA of the CDR3: TGTGCCTGGAGAAGGGGCACTATGAACACTGAAGCTTTCTTT. It translates to CAWRRGTMNTEAFF. Variable domain in full (rest from reference TRBV30 and TRBJ1-1): SQTIHQWPATLVQPVGSPLSLECTVEGTSNPNLYWYRQAAGRGLQLLFYSVGIGQISSEVPQNLSASRPQDRQFILSSKKLLLSDSGFYLCAWRRGTMNTEAFFGQGTRLTVV.

This chain links TRBV5-1 with TRBJ1-3; D unclear. V gave up 0 bases and J gave up 0 bases, with 10 bases separating them. Germline V gene sequence: CDR1 SGHRS, CDR2 YFSETQ. This CDR3 has 16 amino acids. CDR3 amino acids: CASSLGSGNSGNTIYF. CDR3 DNA sequence: TGCGCCAGCAGCTTGGGTTCGGGAAACTCTGGAAACACCATATATTTT. The full variable domain, in which reference TRBV5-1 and TRBJ1-3 provide the parts outside the CDR3, is KAGVTQTPRYLIKTRGQQVTLSCSPISGHRSVSWYQQTPGQGLQFLFEYFSETQRNKGNFPGRFSGRQFSNSRSEMNVSTLELGDSALYLCASSLGSGNSGNTIYFGEGSWLTVV.